This T cell receptor beta chain was found in a study of glioma-infiltrating T cells after dendritic cell vaccination. Study summary: Dendritic cells derived from monocytes and pulsed with autologous tumor lysate formed the vaccine.

Whole-study findings and limits: Longer survival after dendritic cell vaccination followed higher pretreatment TIL content.

Germline V lookup: CDR1 MGHRA, CDR2 YSYEKL. The CDR3 has 17 residues. The V gene end was trimmed by 3 bases and the J gene end by 3 bases; junction bases not matched to a gene: 9. The primer mix had 60 V beta and 13 J beta primers. Profiling relied on immunoSEQ multiplex PCR, and the TCRdb table lists in-frame clones only, not all of them. Among 85,000 to 95,000 clones listed, 85% to 90% were seen once. As concerns this clone: Antigen unknown.

The genes are TRBV4-1 and TRBJ1-3; 9 bases line up with TRBD1. This TCR derives from a human donor with glioblastoma. Sequenced here: blood, sampled before dendritic cell vaccination. The CDR3: CASSHPIGQGYGNTIYF. The CDR3 DNA sequence: TGCGCCAGCAGCCATCCAATAGGACAGGGGTATGGAAACACCATATATTTT.